One sample yielded the 21 T cell receptor beta chains listed below, sequenced in a study of T cell responses to AZD1222 COVID-19 vaccine. TCRdb's copy holds only in-frame clones and misses some; the assay was immunoSEQ multiplex PCR. The repertoire holds around 110,000 clones, with almost 90% as singletons. This specimen was peripheral blood, taken on day 0 of AZD1222 vaccination. These receptors were obtained from an adult in good health.

J is TRBJ1-2 and V is TRBV6-5; 11 bases match TRBD1. The CDR3 contains 13 residues. V lost 11 bases and J lost 8; bases outside the gene matches: 10. CDR1 MNHEY and CDR2 SVGAGI come from the germline V gene. The CDR3 loop reads CASRTGGAKGYTF. DNA for the CDR3: TGTGCCTCAAGGACAGGGGGCGCGAAGGGCTACACCTTC.

This clone was seen a single time. The V call is TRBV6-5, the J call TRBJ2-6, with D possibly matching TRBD1 (6 bases). The V end was cut by 10 bases, the J end by 3 bases, with 13 bases between. This CDR3 is built from 14 residues. The germline CDR1 and CDR2 sequences are MNHEY and SVGAGI. DNA of the CDR3: TGTGCCACACACTCAGGGGTTGGGGCCAACGTCCTGACTTTC. Residues: CATHSGVGANVLTF.

The chain joins TRBV19 to TRBJ1-1; no definite D call. This CDR3 contains 15 residues. V was cut by 1 base and J by 1 base, with 10 bases left in between. The germline V gene encodes CDR1 LNHDA and CDR2 SQIVND (reference sequence). CDR3 sequence: CASSIGAGKNTEAFF. The CDR3 DNA sequence: TGTGCCAGTAGTATAGGAGCAGGAAAGAACACTGAAGCTTTCTTT.

The V and J genes are TRBV5-1 and TRBJ2-5, with TRBD2 as a possible D gene (6 bases). Germline V CDR1 and CDR2: SGHRS, YFSETQ. V was clipped by 0 bases and J by 2 bases, with 14 bases between them. The CDR3 runs to 16 residues. The CDR3 nucleotides read TGCGCCAGCAGCTTGGTGCCAGCAGGGACTCAAGAGACCCAGTACTTC. This sequence encodes CASSLVPAGTQETQYF.

This chain uses TRBV19 with TRBJ2-5, with 8 bases fitting TRBD1. Germline loops: CDR1 LNHDA, CDR2 SQIVND (reference sequence). The CDR3 extends over 14 amino acids. Unmatched junction bases numbered 3, after V lost 5 bases and J lost 1 base. The CDR3 nucleotides are TGTGCCAGTAGTTTACAGGGGGTCCAAGAGACCCAGTACTTC. It yields the protein CASSLQGVQETQYF. The full variable domain, its missing parts supplied by reference TRBV19 and TRBJ2-5, is DGGITQSPKYLFRKEGQNVTLSCEQNLNHDAMYWYRQDPGQGLRLIYYSQIVNDFQKGDIAEGYSVSREKKESFPLTVTSAQKNPTAFYLCASSLQGVQETQYFGPGTRLLVL.

In this sample, this clone turned up a few times. The V and J genes are TRBV13 and TRBJ2-1; the match to TRBD2 covers 8 bases. In germline, CDR1 is PRHDT, CDR2 FYEKMQ (reference sequence). The CDR3 contains 15 residues. The V and J ends lost 0 bases and 3 bases, in that order; junction bases with no gene match: 1. Here the CDR3 reads CASSLGSGVYNEQFF. The CDR3 DNA reads as TGTGCCAGCAGCTTAGGTAGCGGGGTCTACAATGAGCAGTTCTTC.

The rearrangement uses TRBV7-3 and TRBJ2-5, with TRBD1 identical over 8 bases. This CDR3 comprises 16 residues. V was pared by 5 bases and J by 0 bases, with 8 bases of the junction left unmatched. CDR1 and CDR2 from the germline V gene are SGHTA and FQGTGA. CDR3 sequence reads: CASSPGQDPYQETQYF. The CDR3 region has the DNA TGTGCCAGCAGCCCGGGACAGGATCCCTACCAAGAGACCCAGTACTTC.

The chain joins TRBV5-1 to TRBJ1-2, with 11 bases fitting TRBD1. The CDR3 consists of 15 residues. With V trimmed by 2 bases and J by 4 bases, 4 bases remained unmatched. Germline V CDR1 and CDR2: SGHRS, YFSETQ. CDR3 protein: CASSFGTGGGYGYTF. CDR3 in DNA: TGCGCCAGCAGCTTCGGGACAGGGGGTGGCTATGGCTACACCTTC.

The chain has TRBV4-1 and TRBJ1-1; D remains ambiguous. The V and J ends lost 1 base and 5 bases respectively, with 5 bases between them. The CDR3 sequence is 12 residues long. CDR1 is MGHRA, CDR2 YSYEKL, per germline. CDR3 coding DNA: TGCGCCAGCAGCCAAGTCGGGACTGAAGCTTTCTTT. It codes for CASSQVGTEAFF.

This clone was observed a few times. The chain links TRBV9 to TRBJ1-6, with D uncertain. V was shortened by 4 bases and J by 8 bases, with 13 bases between the two germline ends. CDR1 is SGDLS, CDR2 YYNGEE, per germline. The CDR3 is made up of 14 amino acids. CDR3 protein: CASSQNFGDSPLHF. The DNA for the CDR3 is TGTGCCAGCAGCCAGAATTTTGGGGATTCACCCCTCCACTTT.

The V gene is TRBV28, the J gene TRBJ1-2; D gene ambiguous. There are 13 residues in the CDR3. Trimming removed 2 bases at V and 4 bases at J, with 8 bases between. CDR1 and CDR2 (germline): MDHEN, SYDVKM. CDR3 bases: TGTGCCAGCAGTTTAAACGTAGGCTATGGCTACACCTTC. Translation: CASSLNVGYGYTF.

The table lists this clone with a few counts. The V call is TRBV6-5, the J call TRBJ2-5; D not certain. V gave up 8 bases and J gave up 5 bases, with 15 bases separating them. This CDR3 comprises 13 residues. Germline V lookup: CDR1 MNHEY, CDR2 SVGAGI. DNA for the CDR3: TGTGCCAGCGCAGGAACGTCCCTCGAGACCCAGTACTTC. It yields the protein CASAGTSLETQYF.

This clone was counted once. The chain links TRBV6-2 or TRBV6-3 to TRBJ1-2; no clear D. Germline CDR1 reads MNHEY; CDR2 reads SVGEGT. The V gene lost 5 bases and the J gene lost 6 bases, with 10 bases spanning the gap. This CDR3 comprises 12 residues. CDR3: CASSPNTHGYTF. In nucleotides, the CDR3 is TGTGCCAGCAGTCCCAACACCCATGGCTACACCTTC.

The V gene is TRBV18, the J gene TRBJ2-2; TRBD1 might be the D (7 bases). V was clipped by 3 bases and J by 5 bases, with 16 bases between them. CDR1 and CDR2 from the germline V gene are KGHSH and LQKENI. CDR3 length: 16 residues. The CDR3 region is CASSPRGRGETGELFF. The CDR3 DNA sequence: TGTGCCAGCTCACCCCGCGGCAGGGGGGAGACCGGGGAGCTGTTTTTT.

J is TRBJ2-7 and V is TRBV24-1; a weak D match, TRBD1 (5 bases). Germline V gives CDR1 KGHDR, CDR2 SFDVKD. CDR3 length equals 12 residues. V was pared by 5 bases and J by 4 bases, with 8 bases between. CDR3 amino acids: CATSAGSYEQYF. The DNA for the CDR3 is TGTGCCACCAGTGCAGGGTCGTACGAGCAGTACTTC.

V usage is TRBV5-5 and J usage is TRBJ1-4; 7 positions agree with TRBD1. V was clipped by 0 bases and J by 3 bases; unmatched bases: 5. Per germline, CDR1 SGHKS and CDR2 YYEKEE (reference sequence). The CDR3 covers 16 residues. The CDR3 DNA sequence: TGTGCCAGCAGCTTGGCCGTGGGACAGCCTAATGAAAAACTGTTTTTT. The encoded protein is CASSLAVGQPNEKLFF.

The chain is built from TRBV6-5 and TRBJ1-2; D call uncertain. The ends were cut back, 0 bases at V and 7 bases at J, with 18 bases in the middle. The germline CDR1 and CDR2 sequences are MNHEY and SVGAGI. There are 16 residues in the CDR3. The DNA for the CDR3 is TGTGCCAGCAGTTACTCCCATAGCCCCCCGTCGGGTGGCTACACCTTC. Amino acids: CASSYSHSPPSGGYTF.

The J gene is TRBJ1-6, the V gene TRBV3-1 (or the pseudogene TRBV3-2), with D maybe TRBD1 (5 bases). Between the trimmed V and J ends, which lost 4 bases and 8 bases, there was a span of 18 bases. The CDR3 is made up of 16 amino acids. Per germline, CDR1 LGHDT and CDR2 YNNKEL (reference sequence). CDR3 nucleotide sequence: TGTGCCAGCAGCCCCACCGGGACCCTTGGAGATTCACCCCTCCACTTT. This translates into CASSPTGTLGDSPLHF.

This chain links TRBV11-2 with TRBJ1-1; D gene unclear. The CDR3 sequence is 15 residues long. V was pared by 5 bases and J by 8 bases, with 21 bases between. The germline gives CDR1 SGHAT, CDR2 FQNNGV. The CDR3 DNA reads TGTGCCAGCAGCCCATCATACGGGCTTTCGGGCGAAGCTTTCTTT. This gives the protein CASSPSYGLSGEAFF.

This clone has more than one count but fewer than ten. The chain recombines TRBV5-6 with TRBJ1-2; tentative D call: TRBD1 (6 bases). Trimming stripped 0 bases from V and 11 bases from J, with 14 bases between. Germline-derived CDR1 and CDR2 are SGHDT and YYEEEE. This CDR3 region has 13 residues. The CDR3, as DNA: TGTGCCAGCAGCTTGGCCGTACAGGGAGGATACACCTTC. This encodes CASSLAVQGGYTF.

J is TRBJ2-7 and V is TRBV7-2, with 12 bases matching TRBD2. This CDR3 has 15 amino acids. Germline V CDR1 and CDR2: SGHTA, FQGNSA. With V trimmed by 4 bases and J by 5 bases, 6 bases remained unmatched. CDR3 amino acids: CASSSRLAGAHEQYF. The CDR3 nucleotides are TGTGCCAGCAGCTCCCGACTAGCGGGAGCCCACGAGCAGTACTTC.